The present TCR beta chain was sequenced within a study of blood T cell repertoires in COVID-19. Looking at the study overall: There were acute and convalescent COVID-19 samples, and they came from the United States, Italy and Spain. PBMCs, B-cell-depleted T cells, or T cells were the source of the cDNA or gDNA that made up the material.

Trimming pared 0 bases from V and 7 bases from J, leaving 13 bases between. The CDR3 is 15 amino acids. Germline assignment: CDR1 KGHSH and CDR2 LQKENI. In the original workflow: Estimates of nucleated cell counts were drawn from the amplification of reference gene primers. Repertoires were generated with immunoSEQ multiplex PCR, while TCRdb's copy carries only in-frame clones and drops some. The DNA gave D and trimming, while V, J and clone size come from that table. The sample carries under 95,000 clones, 82% recorded once. The sample comprised peripheral blood. The chain couples TRBV18 to TRBJ1-5; D ambiguous. This TCR was recovered from a man aged 50-59 years with acute or convalescent COVID-19. As DNA, the CDR3 is TGTGCCAGCTCACCACCTCGGAGCCGGGAGCAGCCCCAGCATTTT. It yields the protein CASSPPRSREQPQHF. The full variable domain, with the rest looked up from reference TRBV18 and TRBJ1-5, is NAGVMQNPRHLVRRRGQEARLRCSPMKGHSHVYWYRQLPEEGLKFMVYLQKENIIDESGMPKERFSAEFPKEGPSILRIQQVVRGDSAAYFCASSPPRSREQPQHFGDGTRLSIL.